This T cell receptor (beta chain) stems from a study of cytomegalovirus exposure and HLA in healthy donors (dated by TCRdb to 2016 to 2017). Notes on the research overall: An earlier analysis of about 560 of the donors reported approximately 300 Gb of sequence data and about 120 million unique TCR beta sequences obtained from around 180 million T cells. All discovery cohort repertoires had been generated on a single sequencing platform. A later analysis re-examined previously published TCR beta repertoires from 610 or so donors and added high-resolution HLA genotyping to investigate patterns of TCR occurrence. The later analysis used no new phenotypic data to find candidate immune exposures, relying instead on TCR beta sequences and their occurrence across donors. About 300 gigabases of sequencing data and around 87 million unique TCR sequences were included in an early release covering about 600 HLA-typed donors. Typing coverage differed by locus: A, B, C, DRB1 and DQB1 were typed in about 629-640 donors, DQA1 in about 550, DPA1 in some 600, and DPB1 in 472. A later genetic analysis used genome-wide SNP genotypes for about 65% of the 666 donors, treating that subset as a discovery cohort. Among about 390 genotyped donors of the cohort, an average of roughly 240,000 unique TCR beta nucleotide sequences were sequenced per donor, about a sixth of them non-productive. Among the approximately 400 genotyped donors, around 81% belonged to the genetic ancestry cluster associated with self-reported Caucasian donors. An earlier analysis of roughly 580 of the donors used high-throughput TCR beta sequencing to judge whether each TCR beta V gene segment behaved as functional or pseudogenic. Besides the first cohort of more than 650 subjects, a separate validation cohort made up of over a hundred different subjects was used. Class I and class II HLA loci were covered by the typing at four-digit resolution. To predict cytomegalovirus infection status, the study combined high-throughput TCR immunosequencing, statistical association of individual TCRs with disease status, and machine learning. The aim of the study was to test whether cataloging public T cell receptors could identify signatures of past pathogen exposure. Alongside the repertoire data, information on donor age, sex, ethnicity and CMV serostatus was compiled. Because of strong linkage in the cohort, a few DR-DQ haplotypes were treated as single units for association and clustering. The study profiled the T cell repertoires of about 720 subjects by immunosequencing and related them to cytomegalovirus serostatus.

To note about this clone: The clone's antigen remains unknown. The input lacks base qualities; no much larger clone sits a single base away.

At the junction V is shortened by 6 bases and J by 4 bases, with 17 bases in between. Per the germline V gene, SQVTM is the CDR1 and ANQGSEA is the CDR2. The CDR3 measures 14 amino acids from cysteine to phenylalanine. Left in the record is the CDR3 DNA by itself, 42 bases read in frame from the first base. Broader findings and caveats from the paper: Because the 87-base-pair reads could not distinguish some IMGT-functional V segments, including TRBV6-2 and TRBV6-3, those segments were excluded. According to the authors, the approach could potentially be generalized to other disease states and immunological phenotypes. In this cohort, only TCR beta chains were sequenced, and detectable features were limited by the absence of alpha or paired-chain data. A later analysis reported that several top co-occurrence clusters appeared linked to parvovirus B19, influenza, CMV and Epstein-Barr virus. According to a later analysis, TCR association rates differed among HLA loci, with DRB1 alleles showing the most associated TCRs and HLA-C alleles showing the fewest. Because HLA typing was unavailable for some donors at each locus, only the typed subset was used in association tests. Cytomegalovirus status was reported to be diagnosed by the classifier with high specificity and sensitivity in both the original and validation cohorts. The study gave a list of some 150 TCR beta chains associated with cytomegalovirus. When HLA alleles, especially DR and DQ, strongly co-occurred, attributing TCR associations to individual alleles was difficult. Roughly uniform sequencing depth across donors was assumed in presence/absence analyses, although this assumption may not hold. Compared with the 666-donor mean, donors in an Asian-associated ancestry cluster had fewer N-insertions in productive TCRs, according to a later genetic analysis. A later analysis associated roughly 17,000 TCR beta sequences with specific HLA alleles at a false discovery rate of 0.05. In an earlier analysis of more than 500 of the donors, most TCR beta V segments appeared in productive rearrangements about 87% or about 30% of the time, broadly matching IMGT annotations. While some public TCRs were present in many individuals, most TCR sequences turned up only very rarely across donors. According to a later analysis, most CMV-associated TCR beta chains appeared to be HLA-restricted, and the HLA associations seemed to be driven largely by CMV exposure. Linkage disequilibrium might explain the correlated functional status among segregating V segments, but an unknown experimental factor could not be ruled out. Because counts were too low, seventeen rarely observed V segments, including chromosome 9 orphons, were left out of the earlier analysis of 500 to 750 of the donors. A further reported finding was that TCR beta sequences accurately predicted the HLA-A and HLA-B alleles for most subjects in the first cohort. In a later analysis, HLA-associated TCR beta chains showed more clonal expansion and lower generation probabilities than non-associated chains that were equally common. A few of the identified cytomegalovirus-associated TCR beta chains were confirmed in vitro to be specific for cytomegalovirus antigens. The sequencing pipeline was judged likely to have produced a cluster of highly shared sequence variants as a technical artifact. Immune exposure information for the cohort was limited to CMV serostatus. In a later genetic analysis, a missense DCLRE1C variant was associated with V-gene and J-gene trimming of TCR beta chains, and the association was replicated in an independent cohort.

The cohort comprised around 700 healthy bone marrow donors. At the time of sampling, all cohort members were nominally healthy, though unrecorded immune exposures were likely present. The donor was CMV seropositive and belonged to the group of 270 or so seropositive cohort members. Each donor provided a peripheral blood sample, and peripheral blood mononuclear cells were used for TCR beta sequencing. The Qiagen DNeasy Blood Extraction Kit was used to extract genomic DNA from the blood cell samples. The receptor library was made with the immunoSEQ multiplex PCR assay. A mixture of 60 forward primers for TCR Vbeta segments and 13 reverse primers for TCR Jbeta segments was used in the multiplex PCR. A multiplex PCR assay on genomic DNA amplified the CDR3 region of rearranged TCR beta genes. On the Illumina HiSeq System, the amplified TCR beta libraries were sequenced as 87-base-pair reads. Concerning the study's data processing: Across the 500 to 700 repertoires, a later analysis counted around 80 million unique TCR beta chains, approximately 12 million of which were shared by at least two donors. Raw reads were error-corrected and collapsed into unique sequences by a nearest-neighbor algorithm in which closely related sequences were merged to remove PCR and sequencing errors. CDR3 sequences were aligned to IMGT reference sequences to assign V, D and J gene segments. For a sequence to be retained, a match of at least six nucleotides to both a V gene segment and a J gene segment was required. A rearrangement counted as productive if the CDR3 had no stop codons and remained in frame with V and J, and every other rearrangement counted as non-productive. Following IMGT convention, CDR3 was defined as the stretch from the second conserved V-encoded cysteine to the conserved J-encoded phenylalanine. In an earlier analysis of around 640 of the donors, sequences lacking an unambiguous match to a single V gene segment were excluded. An earlier analysis of around 600 of the donors classified V segments as functional when productive rearrangements were above 56.7% and as segregating when the standard deviation between donors was above 5%. A statistical classification framework was built to diagnose cytomegalovirus status from the catalog of TCR beta chain sequences. In a later analysis, TCR nucleotide sequences were compared against IMGT/GENE-DB human TR gene sequences so that V and J genes could be assigned. A later analysis assigned CDR3 sequences and most-parsimonious VDJ recombination scenarios with the TCRdist pipeline. In a later analysis, every TCR beta chain was defined by the combination of its CDR3 amino acid sequence and its V-gene family, and reads without a unique V-gene family were dropped. To address suspected cross-contamination and a sequencing artifact, a later analysis removed approximately 590 highly shared, low-generation-probability nucleotide sequences. In a later analysis, a clonal expansion index for each public chain was calculated from normalized within-repertoire ranks of inferred template counts. Generation probabilities in a later analysis came from a VDJ recombination model fitted to out-of-frame rearrangements, and those results were checked against IGoR. Hypergeometric tests were used in a later analysis to score TCR-TCR, TCR-HLA and TCR-CMV co-occurrence, with a repertoire-size bias correction applied to the TCR pairs. False discovery rates were estimated in a later analysis by permuting HLA or CMV assignments 20 times. In a later analysis, co-occurring TCRs were grouped with DBSCAN, and TCRdist sequence similarity was added when clustering was performed within HLA-allele-positive subsets. For co-occurrence clustering, repertoires with fewer than 30,000 or more than 120,000 public chains were excluded, along with roughly five repertoires with anomalous nucleotide sharing. The table comes from immuneACCESS by way of TCRdb, which keeps in-frame sequences with V and J called. Part of the clones is missing from these tables; in studies checked, under half for an unresolved V gene and the rest for unknown reasons. The DNA gave D and trimming, while V, J and clone size come from that table. This sample lists fewer than 150,000 clones; more than 70% were detected once. The top ten hold 16% of the sample.

The receptor was isolated from a man aged 50 to 60 in good health and CMV-seropositive. The receptor chain draws on TRBV29-1 and TRBJ2-3; the D gene is possibly TRBD2, with 7 bases matching. Sequencing input: PBMCs. The DNA sequence reads TGCAGCGTAGGGGGGGCGGCCCCCGCAGATACGCAGTATTTT. This translates into CSVGGAAPADTQYF.